This T cell receptor beta chain derives from a study of blood T cell repertoires in COVID-19. Study background: Specimens from acute and convalescent COVID-19 originated in the United States, Italy and Spain.

Per the study methods: Estimates of nucleated cell counts were drawn from the amplification of reference gene primers. The table came from immunoSEQ multiplex PCR; TCRdb's copy has only in-frame clones and leaves some out. The DNA gave D and trimming, while V, J and clone size come from that table. Of 200,000 to 250,000 clones in the sample, roughly 82% are singletons; the top ten hold 4% to 6%. This CDR3 region has 19 residues. Looked up from germline, CDR1 is ENHRY and CDR2 is SYGVKD. V lost 8 bases, J lost 0 bases, and 26 bases lay in between. The specimen sequenced was peripheral blood. This clonotype was obtained from a woman aged 80 or older with active or convalescent COVID-19. This sequence joins TRBV10-3 and TRBJ1-3, with a tentative D call TRBD1 (6 bases). CDR3 amino acids: CAIPPGLSGDRSSGNTIYF. The CDR3 DNA reads as TGTGCCATCCCCCCGGGCCTTTCAGGGGATCGATCCTCTGGAAACACCATATATTTT.